This TCR beta chain derives from a study of blood T cell repertoires in COVID-19. The overall study: COVID-19 samples from acute and convalescent phases originated in the United States, Italy and Spain. From T cells, B-cell-depleted T cells, or PBMCs came the material, which was cDNA or gDNA.

Per the study methods: For nucleated cells, counts were estimated from reference gene primer amplification. TCRdb's table, derived via immunoSEQ multiplex PCR, lists solely in-frame clones and lacks some. V, J and clone size were drawn from that table, and D and trimming were deduced from the DNA. The table records some 300,000 clones, about 91% of them present only once. This clone was found a few times. The CDR3 totals 14 residues. The receptor comes from a woman aged 25 to 39 who had recovered from COVID-19. This sequence joins TRBV21-1 and TRBJ2-7; the table names TRBD2, a call not compared with the DNA. TRBV21-1 is listed as a pseudogene. Sequencing was carried out using peripheral blood. As DNA, the CDR3 is TGTGCCAGCAGCAAACGGAACTCGGGGGGCGAGCAGTACTTC. This sequence encodes CASSKRNSGGEQYF.